The 13 T cell receptor beta chains presented below share a single source sample, sequenced in a study of spatial heterogeneity in lung cancer. Time point noted: sample taken at primary tumor resection. The sequenced material consisted of unsorted whole RNA from tumor, nontumor lung or frozen PBMC. TCRdb re-called the 5' RACE reads through MiXCR, storing one row per CDR3 protein. This table has about 4,900 distinct CDR3 sequences, 16% appearing once. The sequencing here drew on PBMCs, taken at surgery. These receptors were collected from a male donor with early-stage non-small cell lung cancer.

This clonotype counts as medium-sized. The genes are TRBV29-1 and TRBJ2-7; no reliable D call. V gave up 3 bases and J gave up 2 bases, with 11 bases separating them. CDR3 size: 13 residues. Germline values: CDR1 SQVTM, CDR2 ANQGSEA. This CDR3 reads CSVESATAYEQYF. The CDR3 nucleotides read TGCAGCGTTGAGTCAGCTACCGCCTACGAGCAGTACTTC.

This clonotype has only a few counts. The chain links TRBV20-1 to TRBJ1-4; D unclear. CDR1 and CDR2 (germline): DFQATT, SNEGSKA (reference sequence). Between the trimmed V and J ends, which lost 3 bases and 7 bases, there was a span of 15 bases. This CDR3 comprises 14 residues. The CDR3 loop is CSARGGAQIEKLFF. The CDR3 bases are TGCAGTGCTAGGGGCGGTGCTCAGATTGAAAAACTGTTTTTT.

Ten or more counts support this clonotype. V gene TRBV19 combines with J gene TRBJ1-1; D call uncertain. CDR3 size: 15 residues. Trimming left V 3 bases short and J 4 bases short, with 15 bases between. Germline CDR1 reads LNHDA; CDR2 reads SQIVND (reference sequence). CDR3: CASSMGRGERTEAFF. In DNA form, the CDR3 reads TGTGCCAGTAGTATGGGCCGGGGAGAGCGCACTGAAGCTTTCTTT.

By sample share, this clonotype is medium-sized. This rearrangement joins TRBV2 to TRBJ2-7; 9 nucleotides line up with TRBD2. With 3 bases clipped from V and 1 base from J, the junction kept 7 bases outside the gene matches. This CDR3 region has 16 residues. The V gene's germline CDR1 is SNHLY and CDR2 FYNNEI. The CDR3 sequence is CASSDGGLAISYEQYF. The CDR3 region has the DNA TGTGCCAGCAGTGATGGAGGACTAGCGATTTCCTACGAGCAGTACTTC.

This clonotype counts as medium-sized. A junction end diverges from the germline sequence, so it may reflect a read error. The rearrangement uses TRBV19 and TRBJ2-7; 8 bases fit TRBD1. This CDR3 is 12 amino acids long. Germline-derived CDR1 and CDR2 are LNHDA and SQIVND (reference sequence). CDR3 residues: CASSLDRGRQYF. The DNA of the CDR3 is TGTGCCAGTAGTTTAGACAGGGGACGGCAGTACTTC. Drawing the rest from reference TRBV19 and TRBJ2-7, the complete variable domain is DGGITQSPKYLFRKEGQNVTLSCEQNLNHDAMYWYRQDPGQGLRLIYYSQIVNDFQKGDIAEGYSVSREKKESFPLTVTSAQKNPTAFYLCASSLDRGRQYFGPGTRLTVT.

Points on this clonotype: A read error may account for a junction end that differs from germline. The gene calls are TRBV7-2 and TRBJ2-3; D call uncertain. Germline V gene sequence: CDR1 SGHTA, CDR2 FQGNSA. CDR3 length: 12 residues. The DNA of the CDR3 is TGTGCCAGCACCTTAATCGCAGATACGCAGTATTTT. Residues: CASTLIADTQYF. The complete variable domain, with remaining parts taken from reference TRBV7-2 and TRBJ2-3, reads GAGVSQSPSNKVTEKGKDVELRCDPISGHTALYWYRQSLGQGLEFLIYFQGNSAPDKSGLPSDRFSAERTGGSVSTLTIQRTQQEDSAVYLCASTLIADTQYFGPGTRLTVL.

In its sample, this clonotype is medium-sized. This chain uses TRBV9 with TRBJ2-3; the D call may be TRBD1 or TRBD2 (5 bases each). Germline V CDR1 and CDR2: SGDLS, YYNGEE. Trimming pared 3 bases from V and 11 bases from J, leaving 19 bases between. This CDR3 comprises 14 residues. The CDR3 DNA reads TGTGCCAGCAGCGGCCGGGACGACTTATGGAGGCAGTATTTT. Translated, it gives CASSGRDDLWRQYF. Full variable domain (remainder filled in from reference TRBV9 and TRBJ2-3): DSGVTQTPKHLITATGQRVTLRCSPRSGDLSVYWYQQSLDQGLQFLIQYYNGEERAKGNILERFSAQQFPDLHSELNLSSLELGDSALYFCASSGRDDLWRQYFGPGTRLTVL.

This clonotype is medium-sized (0.01 to 0.1%) by share. The chain is built from TRBV6-1 and TRBJ1-2, with D perhaps TRBD1 (5 bases). Trimming left V 4 bases short and J 5 bases short, with 14 bases between. From germline, CDR1 is MNHNS and CDR2 SASEGT. CDR3 length equals 14 residues. Here the CDR3 DNA reads TGTGCCAGCAGTGGCCGGGGACCTCAGTATGGCTACACCTTC. This sequence encodes CASSGRGPQYGYTF.

The table lists this clonotype with a few counts. This sequence joins TRBV15 and TRBJ1-5; unclear D gene. Trimming left V 3 bases short and J 9 bases short, with 12 bases between. The CDR3 contains 13 residues. Germline V gene sequence: CDR1 LNHNV, CDR2 YYDKDF (reference sequence). As DNA, the CDR3 is TGTGCCACCAGCAGTGATTCATGGGGGCCCCAGCATTTT. Translating it yields CATSSDSWGPQHF.

This clonotype was seen more than once but under ten times. The chain links TRBV7-2 to TRBJ1-1; no clear D gene. In germline, CDR1 is SGHTA, CDR2 FQGNSA. The CDR3 consists of 14 residues. V gave up 2 bases and J gave up 1 base, with 8 bases separating them. In DNA form, the CDR3 reads TGTGCCAGCAGCTTATTTCTGCAGAACACTGAAGCTTTCTTT. Encoded protein: CASSLFLQNTEAFF. The full variable domain, completed using reference TRBV7-2 and TRBJ1-1, is GAGVSQSPSNKVTEKGKDVELRCDPISGHTALYWYRQSLGQGLEFLIYFQGNSAPDKSGLPSDRFSAERTGGSVSTLTIQRTQQEDSAVYLCASSLFLQNTEAFFGQGTRLTVV.

In this sample, this clonotype is medium-sized. The chain recombines TRBV18 with TRBJ2-3; 7 bases map to TRBD2. The germline CDR1 and CDR2 sequences are KGHSH and LQKENI. The CDR3 has 14 residues. After removal of 6 bases from V and 4 bases from J, the junction contained 7 bases not matched to a gene. CDR3 nucleotide sequence: TGTGCCAGCTCTCCCGGGACTAAGGCAGATACGCAGTATTTT. Its translation: CASSPGTKADTQYF.

Relative to its sample, this clonotype is medium-sized (0.01 to 0.1%). The CDR3 loop reads CASSSRGGASGYTF. The CDR3 DNA reads TGTGCCAGCAGTTCCCGGGGGGGGGCTAGTGGCTACACCTTC. This chain joins TRBV27 and TRBJ1-2; weak D call: TRBD1 (6 bases). The CDR3 runs to 14 residues. Germline V lookup: CDR1 MNHEY, CDR2 SMNVEV (reference sequence). Trimming removed 4 bases from V and 7 bases from J, with 16 bases in between.

This clonotype is labeled medium-sized. The chain recombines TRBV12-3 or TRBV12-4 with TRBJ2-1; D remains unclear. Trimming cost V 9 bases and J 10 bases, with 13 bases left between them. The CDR3 is 11 residues long. The CDR3: CASSLFQEQFF. CDR3 coding DNA: TGTGCCAGTAGTCTCTTCCAAGAGCAGTTCTTC.